This T cell receptor (beta chain) was sequenced in a study of CD8 T cells in Susac syndrome. RNA totalling roughly 0.45 to 1 ug underwent reverse transcription with random hexamers. One entry per CDR3 protein, called by TCRdb with MiXCR from the immunoSEQ multiplex PCR reads. In the table there are approximately 180,000 distinct CDR3 sequences, approximately 93% of which are singletons. On this clonotype itself: The junction shows a germline mismatch at one end, possibly a read error.

This CDR3 is 13 amino acids long. From germline, CDR1 is MGHRA and CDR2 YSYEKL. While CD8+ and CD4+ T cells were isolated negatively, TEMRA cells were enriched by FACS. The chain employs TRBV4-1 and TRBJ2-5; D unresolved. The sequence came from a human donor with multiple sclerosis. Material for sequencing was CD4+ T cells from PBMCs. CDR3 sequence reads: CASSQDREDTQYF. DNA of the CDR3: TGCGCCAGCAGCCAAGATCGAGAAGACACCCAGTACTTC.